The entry below describes one T cell receptor beta chain. The data derive from a study of blood T cell repertoires in COVID-19. In the authors' methods: Estimates of nucleated cell counts were drawn from the amplification of reference gene primers. Clones were sequenced by immunoSEQ multiplex PCR, and TCRdb holds only the in-frame ones, with some missing. The V and J calls and clone size come from that table; D and trimming were worked out from the DNA. The table lists 85,000 to 100,000 clones, about nine tenths of them singletons. This CDR3 is built from 15 residues. J gave up 5 bases and V 3 bases, and 8 bases lay outside the gene matches. Per germline, CDR1 KGHSH and CDR2 LQKENI.

Sequencing was done on a sample of peripheral blood. The rearrangement joins TRBV18 to TRBJ2-7, with 9 bases fitting TRBD2. This TCR came from a man in his sixties with acute or convalescent COVID-19. This chain's CDR3 is CASSPTLAGRDEQYF. In nucleotides, the CDR3 is TGTGCCAGCTCACCGACTCTAGCGGGGCGGGACGAGCAGTACTTC. Looking up the rest from reference TRBV18 and TRBJ2-7 gives the full variable domain: NAGVMQNPRHLVRRRGQEARLRCSPMKGHSHVYWYRQLPEEGLKFMVYLQKENIIDESGMPKERFSAEFPKEGPSILRIQQVVRGDSAAYFCASSPTLAGRDEQYFGPGTRLTVT.